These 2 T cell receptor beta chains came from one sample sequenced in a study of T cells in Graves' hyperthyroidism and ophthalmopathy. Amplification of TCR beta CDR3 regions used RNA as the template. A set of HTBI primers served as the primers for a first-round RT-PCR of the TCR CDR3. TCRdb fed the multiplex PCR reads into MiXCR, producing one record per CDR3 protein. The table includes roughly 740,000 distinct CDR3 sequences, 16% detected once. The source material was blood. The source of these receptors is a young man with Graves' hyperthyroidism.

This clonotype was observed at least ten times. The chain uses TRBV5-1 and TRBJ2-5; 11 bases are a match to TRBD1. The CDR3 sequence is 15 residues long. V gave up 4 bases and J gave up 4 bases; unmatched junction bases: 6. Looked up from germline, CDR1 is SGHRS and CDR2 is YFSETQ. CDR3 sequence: CASSTGTGGPETQYF. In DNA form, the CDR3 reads TGCGCCAGCAGCACCGGGACAGGGGGTCCAGAGACCCAGTACTTC.

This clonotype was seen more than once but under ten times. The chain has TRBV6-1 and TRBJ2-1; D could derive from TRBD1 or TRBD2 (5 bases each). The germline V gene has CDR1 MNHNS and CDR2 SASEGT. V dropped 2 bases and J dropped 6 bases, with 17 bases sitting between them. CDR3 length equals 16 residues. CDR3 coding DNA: TGTGCCAGCAGTGAACGTCTGGGGGAGATGGTCAATGAGCAGTTCTTC. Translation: CASSERLGEMVNEQFF.